This passage covers 4 T cell receptor beta chains from one sample sequenced in a study of beta chain features in type 1 diabetes. Study-wide results and caveats: The study found moderately but significantly shorter TCRB CDR3s in all four CD4+ subsets of Type 1 diabetes patients.

The entirety of the isolated RNA underwent reverse transcription, so expressed TCRB transcripts were sequenced. The repertoire was sequenced with immunoSEQ multiplex PCR; TCRdb's copy has only in-frame clones and lacks some. The sample has roughly 160,000 clones; about 7.9% are singletons. No cognate antigen is known for these TCRs. The sequenced material came from central memory CD4+ T cells from blood. All receptors come from a man between 18 and 29 years old with type 1 diabetes.

Ten or more counts support this clone. The chain joins TRBV5-6 to TRBJ2-5; 10 bases agree with TRBD1. This CDR3 region has 14 residues. Germline V CDR1 and CDR2: SGHDT, YYEEEE. Losses at the gene ends were 4 bases for V and 2 bases for J; bases not matched to a gene: 2. The CDR3 DNA reads TGTGCCAGCAGCACGGGACAGGGGCAAGAGACCCAGTACTTC. This translates into CASSTGQGQETQYF.

The chain links TRBV10-3 to TRBJ2-1; D uncertain. Germline lookup yields CDR1 ENHRY and CDR2 SYGVKD. The CDR3 is 11 amino acids. V was trimmed by 4 bases and J by 11 bases, leaving 9 bases between them. The chain's CDR3 is CAISGALQQFF. The CDR3 DNA reads as TGTGCCATCAGTGGGGCTCTCCAGCAGTTCTTC.

In its sample, this clone was seen a few times. This rearrangement joins TRBV9 to TRBJ2-7; 7 nucleotides agree with TRBD1. The CDR3 extends over 15 amino acids. V shed 0 bases, J shed 2 bases, and the junction held 5 bases outside the gene matches. Germline CDR1 reads SGDLS; CDR2 reads YYNGEE. The CDR3 nucleotides are TGTGCCAGCAGCGTAGCTCCGCAGGGGGCCTACGAGCAGTACTTC. Protein product: CASSVAPQGAYEQYF.

This clone was detected only a few times. The chain carries TRBV28 and TRBJ2-1; no clear D. Per the germline V gene, CDR1 is MDHEN and CDR2 is SYDVKM. CDR3 length: 15 residues. Trimming removed 6 bases from V and 0 bases from J, with 12 bases in between. DNA of the CDR3: TGTGCCAGCAGCCCTTACAGAGTCTCCTACAATGAGCAGTTCTTC. It specifies CASSPYRVSYNEQFF.